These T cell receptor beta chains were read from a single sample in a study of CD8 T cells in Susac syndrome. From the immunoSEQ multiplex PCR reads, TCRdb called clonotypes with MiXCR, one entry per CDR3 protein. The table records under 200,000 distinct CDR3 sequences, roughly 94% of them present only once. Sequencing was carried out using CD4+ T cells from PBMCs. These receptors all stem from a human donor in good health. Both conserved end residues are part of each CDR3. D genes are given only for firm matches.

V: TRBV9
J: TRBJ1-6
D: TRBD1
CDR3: CASSASDRVASPLHF
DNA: TGTGCCAGCAGCGCCTCCGACAGGGTGGCTTCACCCCTCCACTTT

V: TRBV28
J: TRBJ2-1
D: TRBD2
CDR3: CASSRDSSGNNDNEQFF
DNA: TGTGCCAGCAGTCGGGACTCTAGCGGGAACAATGACAATGAGCAGTTCTTC

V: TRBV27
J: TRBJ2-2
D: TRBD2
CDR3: CASSDQTSGGPNTGELFF
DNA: TGTGCCAGCAGCGACCAGACTAGCGGAGGACCGAACACCGGGGAGCTGTTTTTT

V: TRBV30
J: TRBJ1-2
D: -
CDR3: CAWSVQRSRYTF
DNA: TGTGCCTGGAGTGTACAGAGGTCGCGCTACACCTTC

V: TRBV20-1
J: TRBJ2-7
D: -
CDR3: CSARVSSSYEQYF
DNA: TGCAGTGCTAGAGTGAGTTCCTCTTACGAGCAGTACTTC

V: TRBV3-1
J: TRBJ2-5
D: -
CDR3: CASSQEGLAGTQYF
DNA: TGTGCCAGCAGCCAAGAAGGACTTGCGGGGACCCAGTACTTC

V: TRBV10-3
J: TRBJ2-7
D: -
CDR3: CASQEAYEQYF
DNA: TGTGCCTCACAGGAGGCCTACGAGCAGTACTTC

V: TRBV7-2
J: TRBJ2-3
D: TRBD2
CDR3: CASSPGILAGADTQYF
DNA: TGTGCCAGCAGCCCGGGGATCTTAGCGGGGGCAGATACGCAGTATTTT

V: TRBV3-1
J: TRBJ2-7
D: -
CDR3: CASSQDVESSGEYF
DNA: TGTGCCAGCAGCCAAGATGTGGAGTCTTCTGGGGAGTACTTC

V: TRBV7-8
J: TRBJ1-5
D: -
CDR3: CASSWGNNQPQHF
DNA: TGTGCCAGCAGCTGGGGCAACAATCAGCCCCAGCATTTT

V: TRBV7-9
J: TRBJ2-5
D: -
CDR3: CASSSYAGLEETQYF
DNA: TGTGCCAGCAGCTCTTATGCCGGGTTGGAAGAGACCCAGTACTTC

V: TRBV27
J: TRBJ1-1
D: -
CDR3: CASSPLFRAKAFF
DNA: TGTGCCAGCAGTCCTCTCTTCAGGGCAAAAGCTTTCTTT

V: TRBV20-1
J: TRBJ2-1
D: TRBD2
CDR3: CSAAGLGDYNEQFF
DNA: TGCAGTGCCGCGGGACTAGGAGACTACAATGAGCAGTTCTTC

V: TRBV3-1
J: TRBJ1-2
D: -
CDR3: CASSLVSGTF
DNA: TGTGCCAGCAGTCTCGTTTCGGGCACCTTC

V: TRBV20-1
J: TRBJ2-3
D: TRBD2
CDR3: CSAATSGGTDTQYF
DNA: TGCAGTGCAGCTACTAGCGGGGGCACAGATACGCAGTATTTT

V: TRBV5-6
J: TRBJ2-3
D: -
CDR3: CASSWDQDTQYF
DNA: TGTGCCAGCAGCTGGGATCAGGATACGCAGTATTTT

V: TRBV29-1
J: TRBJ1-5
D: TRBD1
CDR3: CSVAQGARNQPQHF
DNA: TGCAGCGTTGCACAGGGGGCGCGCAATCAGCCCCAGCATTTT

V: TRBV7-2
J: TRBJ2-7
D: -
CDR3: CASSFPGPFYEQYF
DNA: TGTGCCAGCAGCTTCCCGGGACCCTTCTACGAGCAGTACTTC

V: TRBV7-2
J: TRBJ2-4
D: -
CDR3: CASSPDRVAKNIQYF
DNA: TGTGCCAGCAGCCCAGACAGAGTAGCCAAAAACATTCAGTACTTC

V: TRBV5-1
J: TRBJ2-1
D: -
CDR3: CASSLEVTSSYNEQFF
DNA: TGCGCCAGCAGCTTGGAGGTCACCAGCTCCTACAATGAGCAGTTCTTC

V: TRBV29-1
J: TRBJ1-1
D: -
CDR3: CSVLPIGEFAEAFF
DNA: TGCAGCGTTCTACCCATTGGGGAGTTCGCTGAAGCTTTCTTT

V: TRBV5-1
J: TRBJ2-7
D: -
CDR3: CASSRAYEQYF
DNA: TGCGCCAGCAGCCGAGCCTACGAGCAGTACTTC

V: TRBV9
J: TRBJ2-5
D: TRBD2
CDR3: CASSLGGLAGDPQETQYF
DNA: TGTGCCAGCAGTCTAGGGGGACTAGCGGGGGATCCCCAAGAGACCCAGTACTTC

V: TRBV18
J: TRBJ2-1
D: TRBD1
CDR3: CASSPRVGQATNEQFF
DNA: TGTGCCAGCTCACCAAGAGTAGGACAGGCCACCAATGAGCAGTTCTTC

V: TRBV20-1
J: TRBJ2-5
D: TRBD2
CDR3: CSARVRASGGLETQYF
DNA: TGCAGTGCTAGAGTGAGGGCTAGCGGGGGGTTGGAGACCCAGTACTTC

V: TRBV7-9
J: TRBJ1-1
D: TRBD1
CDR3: CASRPTGSEAFF
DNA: TGTGCCAGCAGGCCGACAGGGAGTGAAGCTTTCTTT

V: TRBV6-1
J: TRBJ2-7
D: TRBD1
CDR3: CASRRSGTGYEQYF
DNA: TGTGCCAGCCGTCGATCGGGGACAGGCTACGAGCAGTACTTC

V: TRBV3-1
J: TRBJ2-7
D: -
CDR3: CASSQGPLLYEQYF
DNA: TGTGCCAGCAGCCAGGGCCCCCTCCTTTACGAGCAGTACTTC

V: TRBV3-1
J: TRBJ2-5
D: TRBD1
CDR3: CASRGQGRETQYF
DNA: TGTGCCAGCAGGGGACAGGGCCGGGAGACCCAGTACTTC

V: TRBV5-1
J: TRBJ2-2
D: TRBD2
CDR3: CASSLDFIAGAGELFF
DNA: TGCGCCAGCAGCTTGGACTTCATTGCGGGGGCCGGGGAGCTGTTTTTT

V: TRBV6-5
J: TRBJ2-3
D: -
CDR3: CASSRAGVSADTQYF
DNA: TGTGCCAGCAGCCGCGCAGGGGTTTCGGCAGATACGCAGTATTTT

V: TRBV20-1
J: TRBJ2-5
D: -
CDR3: CSARDRRGGGQETQYF
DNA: TGCAGTGCTAGAGATCGGAGGGGAGGGGGACAAGAGACCCAGTACTTC

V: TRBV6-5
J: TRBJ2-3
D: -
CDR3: CASKNQISTDTQYF
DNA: TGTGCCAGCAAAAACCAGATTAGCACAGATACGCAGTATTTT

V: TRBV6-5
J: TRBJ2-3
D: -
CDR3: CASRRASADTQYF
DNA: TGTGCCAGCAGGAGGGCTTCGGCAGATACGCAGTATTTT

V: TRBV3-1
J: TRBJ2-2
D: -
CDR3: CASSQDFKDGELFF
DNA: TGTGCCAGCAGCCAAGATTTCAAGGACGGGGAGCTGTTTTTT

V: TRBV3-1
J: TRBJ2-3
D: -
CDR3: CASSQESVGTQYF
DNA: TGTGCCAGCAGCCAAGAATCGGTCGGCACGCAGTATTTT